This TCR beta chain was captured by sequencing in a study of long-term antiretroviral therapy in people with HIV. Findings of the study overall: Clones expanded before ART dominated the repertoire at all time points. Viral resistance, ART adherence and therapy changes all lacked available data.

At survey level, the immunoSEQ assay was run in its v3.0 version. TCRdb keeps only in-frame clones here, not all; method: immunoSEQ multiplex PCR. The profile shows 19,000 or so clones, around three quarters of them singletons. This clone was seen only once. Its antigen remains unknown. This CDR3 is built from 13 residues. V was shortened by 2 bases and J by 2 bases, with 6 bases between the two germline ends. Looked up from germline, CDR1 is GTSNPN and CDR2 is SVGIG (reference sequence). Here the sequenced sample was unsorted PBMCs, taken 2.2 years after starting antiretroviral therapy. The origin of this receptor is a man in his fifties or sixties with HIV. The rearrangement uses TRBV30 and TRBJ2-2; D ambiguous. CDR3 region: CAWSRLNTGELFF. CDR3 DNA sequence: TGTGCCTGGAGTAGACTTAACACCGGGGAGCTGTTTTTT.